The clone carrying this T cell receptor beta chain is labeled medium-sized (0.01 to 0.1%). Its antigen is as yet unknown. This sample is part of a study of metastatic and nonmetastatic thyroid tumors. Study observations and caveats: Malignant tumors reportedly showed significantly higher TCR beta diversity than benign nodules in both blood and tumor.

Original processing notes: Construction of a distant-metastasis classifier for papillary thyroid cancer relied on CDR3 differences across clinicopathological groups. TCRdb re-clonotyped the PCR reads via MiXCR. The V and J calls were not made by the authors but by TCRdb's processing. Of some 21,000 clones in the sample, around 25% were seen once. Until they underwent thyroid surgery, no patient had received any treatment. The V end lost 0 bases, the J end lost 10 bases, and 12 bases lay between the germline ends. From germline, CDR1 is LGHNA and CDR2 YSLEER. This CDR3 has 13 amino acids. The chain is built from TRBV4-3 and TRBJ2-5; D call uncertain. The sequenced sample was blood. This receptor was taken from a male donor with papillary thyroid cancer or a benign thyroid nodule (not recorded which). Some clones in this sample may be carry-over from other donors' samples. This CDR3 is CASSQERTKNQYF. DNA for the CDR3: TGCGCCAGCAGCCAAGAACGGACCAAAAACCAGTACTTC.